Below are 4 T cell receptor beta chains sequenced from a single sample in a study of patients and donors after allogeneic stem cell transplantation. TCRdb processed the RT-PCR reads anew with MiXCR; each CDR3 protein has one entry. The sample holds a few hundred thousand distinct CDR3 sequences; about 38% are singletons and the top ten take 9.5% to 13%. The specimen was blood, either unsorted or a sorted T cell fraction (not recorded which). These receptors came from a human donor who was either an allogeneic HSCT recipient or a stem cell or donor lymphocyte infusion donor (not recorded which). It is not recorded whose cells these are; they may come from a transplant donor.

The V gene is TRBV7-2, the J gene TRBJ2-4; 7 positions match TRBD1. V lost 5 bases and J lost 3; bases outside the gene matches: 13. Germline assignment: CDR1 SGHTA and CDR2 FQGNSA. The CDR3 is 17 residues long. CDR3 DNA sequence: TGTGCCAGCAGCCCGAACAGGGGATTAGTGGTCAAAAACATTCAGTACTTC. Translation: CASSPNRGLVVKNIQYF.

This chain connects TRBV12-3 or TRBV12-4 to TRBJ1-2, with 7 bases identical to TRBD1. The CDR3 length is 15 residues. J was trimmed by 4 bases and V by 5 bases; bases with no gene match: 10. This CDR3 is CASSRQTGSLYGYTF. In DNA, the CDR3 is TGTGCCAGCAGTCGTCAGACAGGGTCCCTCTATGGCTACACCTTC.

CDR3 bases: TGCAGTGCTAGAGGCGGGACTTATAGCAATCAGCCCCAGCATTTT. It specifies CSARGGTYSNQPQHF. The chain joins TRBV20-1 to TRBJ1-5; D perhaps matches TRBD1 (5 bases). Germline V gene lookup returns CDR1 DFQATT and CDR2 SNEGSKA (reference sequence). The V end was cut by 1 base, the J end by 0 bases, with 10 bases between. This CDR3 spans 15 amino acids.

This clonotype showed up just a few times. This chain uses TRBV12-3 or TRBV12-4 with TRBJ2-5; tentatively, D is TRBD2 (5 bases). The CDR3 contains 13 residues. Trimming stripped 6 bases from V and 0 bases from J, with 8 bases between. The CDR3 protein is CASRGVNQETQYF. The CDR3 nucleotides read TGTGCCAGCAGGGGAGTAAACCAAGAGACCCAGTACTTC.